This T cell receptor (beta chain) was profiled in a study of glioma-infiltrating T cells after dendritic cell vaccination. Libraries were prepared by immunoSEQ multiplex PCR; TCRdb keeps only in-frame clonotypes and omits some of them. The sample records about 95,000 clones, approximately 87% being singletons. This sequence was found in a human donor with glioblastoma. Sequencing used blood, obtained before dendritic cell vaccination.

The CDR3: CASSVTGGHTEAFF. The CDR3 DNA is TGTGCCAGCAGCGTAACAGGGGGGCACACTGAAGCTTTCTTT. The chain combines TRBV11-2 with TRBJ1-1, with 8 bases matching TRBD1. Trimming at V came to 5 bases and at J to 3 bases, leaving 5 bases not matched to a gene. The CDR3 is 14 amino acids. From germline, CDR1 is SGHAT and CDR2 FQNNGV.